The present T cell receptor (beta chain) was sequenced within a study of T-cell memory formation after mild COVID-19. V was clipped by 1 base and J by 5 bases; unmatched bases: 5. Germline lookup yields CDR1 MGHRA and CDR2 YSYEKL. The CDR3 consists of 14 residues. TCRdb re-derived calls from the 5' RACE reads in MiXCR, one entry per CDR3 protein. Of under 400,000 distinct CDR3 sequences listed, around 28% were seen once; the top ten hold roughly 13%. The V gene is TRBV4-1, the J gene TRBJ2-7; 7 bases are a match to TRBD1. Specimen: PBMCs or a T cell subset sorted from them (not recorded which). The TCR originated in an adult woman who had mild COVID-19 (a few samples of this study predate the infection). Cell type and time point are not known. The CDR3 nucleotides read TGCGCCAGCAGCCAAGTTAGCAGGGGGAACGAGCAGTACTTC. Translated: CASSQVSRGNEQYF.